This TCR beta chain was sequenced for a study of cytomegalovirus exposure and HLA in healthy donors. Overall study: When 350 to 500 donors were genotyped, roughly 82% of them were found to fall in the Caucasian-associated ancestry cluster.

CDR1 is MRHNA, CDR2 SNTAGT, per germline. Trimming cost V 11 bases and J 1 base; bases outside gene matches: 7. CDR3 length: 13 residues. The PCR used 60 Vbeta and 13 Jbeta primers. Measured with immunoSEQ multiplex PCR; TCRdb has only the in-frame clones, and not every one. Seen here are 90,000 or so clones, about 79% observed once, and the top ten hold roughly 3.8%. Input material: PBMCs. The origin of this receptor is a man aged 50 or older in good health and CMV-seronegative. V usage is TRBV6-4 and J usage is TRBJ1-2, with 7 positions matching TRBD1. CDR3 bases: TGTGCCCCACCGGGACAGCGTAACTATGGCTACACCTTC. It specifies CAPPGQRNYGYTF.